Shown below are 11 T cell receptor beta chains from a single sample sequenced in a study of cytomegalovirus exposure and HLA in healthy donors. Vbeta (60) and Jbeta (13) primers were used in the PCR. Only in-frame clones appear in the TCRdb table, and some are missing; sequencing was by immunoSEQ multiplex PCR. In the table there are about 140,000 clones, about four fifths of which are singletons. Material for sequencing was PBMCs. The receptors come from a man aged 40-49 years in good health and CMV-seropositive.

A single count supports this clone. CDR3 sequence reads: CASSQVSGEDQPQHF. Written as DNA, the CDR3 is TGCGCCAGCAGCCAAGTATCTGGGGAGGATCAGCCCCAGCATTTT. V usage is TRBV4-1 and J usage is TRBJ1-5, with D unclear. V lost 1 base, J lost 5 bases, and 12 bases lay in between. Germline CDR1 and CDR2: MGHRA and YSYEKL. The CDR3 runs to 15 residues.

As for this clone: Relative to the germline gene, one junction end is altered; a read error may explain this. The V and J genes are TRBV7-7 and TRBJ2-5, with 11 bases identical to TRBD1. The CDR3 consists of 15 residues. CDR1 is SSHAT, CDR2 FNYEAQ, per germline (reference sequence). The DNA for the CDR3 is TGTGCTAGCAGCGTAGGACAGGGGGCAGGGGAGACCCAGTACTTC. The encoded protein is CASSVGQGAGETQYF.

V usage is TRBV11-3 and J usage is TRBJ2-5; 7 positions match TRBD1. J gave up 0 bases and V 6 bases, and 4 bases lay outside the gene matches. Germline V gene sequence: CDR1 SGHNT, CDR2 YENEEA. The length of the CDR3 is 14 residues. The CDR3, as DNA: TGTGCCAGCAGTTGGGACAGCTACCAAGAGACCCAGTACTTC. As protein: CASSWDSYQETQYF.

This clone was counted once. The chain recombines TRBV7-2 with TRBJ2-4; 9 bases are shared with TRBD1. In germline, CDR1 is SGHTA, CDR2 FQGNSA. The CDR3 loop spans 16 amino acids. V shed 4 bases and J 3 bases; nucleotides not matched to a gene: 7. This CDR3 is CASSSRQGDFKNIQYF. The CDR3 coding sequence is TGTGCCAGCAGCTCTCGACAGGGGGATTTCAAAAACATTCAGTACTTC.

The chain combines TRBV13 with TRBJ2-2, with TRBD1 as a possible D gene (5 bases). The CDR3 spans 16 residues. V was shortened by 0 bases and J by 1 base, with 9 bases between the two germline ends. CDR1 is PRHDT, CDR2 FYEKMQ, per germline (reference sequence). For the CDR3, the DNA is TGTGCCAGCAGCTTAGGGGGGCGGCTGAACACCGGGGAGCTGTTTTTT. Translation gives CASSLGGRLNTGELFF.

This clone has just one count. This chain's CDR3 is CASSYPPGGRAGDTQYF. Here the CDR3 DNA reads TGTGCCAGCAGTTACCCGCCGGGCGGGAGGGCGGGGGATACGCAGTATTTT. The chain joins TRBV27 to TRBJ2-3; 9 bases are a match to TRBD2. Germline trimming cut 4 bases from V and 6 bases from J; bases unmatched to any gene: 14. Germline CDR1 is MNHEY and CDR2 is SMNVEV (reference sequence). The CDR3 loop spans 17 amino acids.

V and J are TRBV2 and TRBJ2-1, with D possibly TRBD2 on 6 matching bases. V lost 5 bases, J lost 6 bases, and 20 bases lay in between. This CDR3 is 16 amino acids long. CDR1 and CDR2 (germline): SNHLY, FYNNEI. CDR3 in amino acids: CASSRNDGSISNEQFF. CDR3 nucleotides: TGTGCCAGCAGTAGGAATGACGGGAGTATTTCCAATGAGCAGTTCTTC.

This chain uses TRBV2 with TRBJ2-7; TRBD1 is a possible D gene (6 bases). Germline CDR1 reads SNHLY; CDR2 reads FYNNEI. The CDR3 totals 12 residues. V gave up 8 bases and J gave up 2 bases, with 10 bases separating them. CDR3 in amino acids: CASFGQTYEQYF. The CDR3 nucleotides read TGTGCCAGCTTCGGACAGACCTACGAGCAGTACTTC.

V and J are TRBV29-1 and TRBJ1-4; D remains ambiguous. The ends were cut back, 4 bases at V and 7 bases at J, with 10 bases in the middle. Germline CDR1 and CDR2: SQVTM and ANQGSEA. The CDR3 runs 12 residues. The CDR3 DNA reads TGCAGCGTTGGGTTTGAGGGTGAAAAACTGTTTTTT. Protein sequence: CSVGFEGEKLFF.

The chain links TRBV2 to TRBJ1-2, with D unresolved. This CDR3 has 15 amino acids. Trimming shortened V by 5 bases and J by 1 base, and 14 bases separated the two germline ends. Germline CDR1 reads SNHLY; CDR2 reads FYNNEI. The CDR3 loop is CASSIRMGLNYGYTF. The CDR3 DNA reads as TGTGCCAGCAGTATTCGTATGGGCCTTAACTATGGCTACACCTTC.

This clone showed up many times. V usage is TRBV15 and J usage is TRBJ2-3; 9 nucleotides align to TRBD2. The trim removed 7 bases at V and 2 bases at J, leaving 7 bases unmatched. The CDR3 is 15 residues long. Germline CDR1 and CDR2: LNHNV and YYDKDF (reference sequence). In DNA, the CDR3 is TGTGCCACCACGGGACTAGCAGGGAACACAGATACGCAGTATTTT. This sequence encodes CATTGLAGNTDTQYF. Looking up the rest from reference TRBV15 and TRBJ2-3 gives the full variable domain: DAMVIQNPRYQVTQFGKPVTLSCSQTLNHNVMYWYQQKSSQAPKLLFHYYDKDFNNEADTPDNFQSRRPNTSFCFLDIRSPGLGDTAMYLCATTGLAGNTDTQYFGPGTRLTVL.